Listed below are T cell receptor beta chains from one sample, sequenced in a study of T cell responses to AZD1222 COVID-19 vaccine. Sequenced by immunoSEQ multiplex PCR; TCRdb stores in-frame clones only, minus some. The sample holds 150,000 or so clones; approximately 78% are singletons and the top ten take about 4%. Material: peripheral blood, obtained on day 0 of MenACWY control vaccination. The receptor set was obtained from an adult in good health. The CDR3 runs from the conserved cysteine through the conserved F or W. The order of the fields is clone size, V gene, J gene, CDR3 protein. Rows may omit the clone size; those that give it use once, few, many or a size class.

>-|TRBV2|TRBJ1-5
CASSPHGPVFINQPQHF
>-|TRBV29-1|TRBJ1-2
CSVVPFSNYGYTF
>-|TRBV29-1|TRBJ1-1
CSAQRRNTEAFF
>-|TRBV11-2|TRBJ2-3
CASSMMGPGGTDTQYF
>-|TRBV12-2|TRBJ2-1
CASRLSLAGGQGKYNEQFF
>-|TRBV12-3/TRBV12-4|TRBJ2-5
CASSRSVQETQYF
>-|TRBV6-5|TRBJ1-5
CASSIQGYDQPQHF
>-|TRBV5-1|TRBJ2-1
CASSLWGEAHNEQFF
>-|TRBV3-1/TRBV3-2|TRBJ1-5
CASSQGAVGEPQHF
>-|TRBV11-1|TRBJ1-3
CASSYDGVSGNTIYF
>once|TRBV3-1/TRBV3-2|TRBJ2-7
CASSPRRVHEQYF
>-|TRBV29-1|TRBJ1-5
CSVSGTANQPQHF
>-|TRBV25-1|TRBJ2-1
CASSGTHKSSYNEQFF
>-|TRBV3-1/TRBV3-2|TRBJ1-4
CASGGRDYEKLFF
>-|TRBV24-1|TRBJ2-7
CATSDPPGRSSYEQYF
>-|TRBV19|TRBJ1-5
CASSERGDQPQHF
>-|TRBV14|TRBJ2-1
CASSQYLALPQFF
>-|TRBV7-6|TRBJ2-6
CASSPTTAGGSSGANVLTF
>-|TRBV5-4|TRBJ2-5
CASSLGVGSRSQETQYF
>-|TRBV28|TRBJ1-3
CASTTPGRGNTIYF
>-|TRBV19|TRBJ1-5
CASSLTGGDQPQHF
>-|TRBV2|TRBJ1-5
CASARDRGVNNQPQHF
>-|TRBV19|TRBJ1-5
CASSKIATRLNQPQHF
>-|TRBV6-1|TRBJ1-1
CASSEGRQGTKEAFF
>-|TRBV3-1/TRBV3-2|TRBJ1-2
CASSQGDSNYGYTF
>-|TRBV6-2/TRBV6-3|TRBJ1-1
CASSYNRVSEAFF
>few|TRBV19|TRBJ2-1
CASSIPGGDEQFF
>-|TRBV11-2|TRBJ1-2
CASSLDGTGPYGYTF
>few|TRBV4-1|TRBJ2-3
CASSQSRSTDTQYF
>-|TRBV7-9|TRBJ2-5
CASSLSRTSGGAFGETQYF
>-|TRBV5-5|TRBJ2-3
CASRPSGVSTDTQYF
>-|TRBV7-2|TRBJ2-7
CASSSPLGSAGGGEQYF
>once|TRBV3-1/TRBV3-2|TRBJ1-1
CASSRGGEAFF
>-|TRBV5-1|TRBJ2-7
CASTIGGDSSYEQYF
>few|TRBV29-1|TRBJ1-2
CSVEDRARDREYGYTF
>-|TRBV11-2|TRBJ2-1
CASSRDRTSYNEQFF
>-|TRBV19|TRBJ1-2
CASKRGVTYGYTF
>few|TRBV4-2|TRBJ1-6
CASSQDFRQVTNSPLHF
>few|TRBV5-1|TRBJ1-4
CASSPGQANNEKLFF
>-|TRBV3-1/TRBV3-2|TRBJ2-3
CASSPSGGSTDTQYF
>-|TRBV3-1/TRBV3-2|TRBJ2-5
CASSQGLPGTEETQYF
>-|TRBV19|TRBJ1-5
CASAAHSNQPQHF
>few|TRBV27|TRBJ1-6
CASSPGGSPLHF
>once|TRBV5-1|TRBJ1-4
CASTPSDRGWGKLFF
>-|TRBV6-5|TRBJ1-1
CASSPRRANTEAFF
>-|TRBV6-5|TRBJ1-1
CASSYDRGRVAFF
>-|TRBV19|TRBJ2-1
CASSIQGQGAHEQFF
>-|TRBV10-1|TRBJ2-1
CASSELRTGPYNEQFF
>-|TRBV6-2/TRBV6-3|TRBJ2-5
CASSQGGLAAAETQYF
>-|TRBV19|TRBJ1-5
CASLGQGVLYSNQPQHF
>-|TRBV19|TRBJ1-5
CASSMGQGNQPQHF
>once|TRBV6-2/TRBV6-3|TRBJ1-1
CASSYSSNTEAFF